What follows is one T cell receptor beta chain and its context. Its antigen is unknown. There are no base qualities to consult, and no much larger clone falls within one base. The library came from the immunoSEQ multiplex PCR assay. The multiplex PCR relied on a mix of 60 forward primers for TCR Vbeta segments and 13 reverse primers for TCR Jbeta segments. Amplification of the CDR3 region of rearranged TCR beta genes was performed with a multiplex PCR assay on genomic DNA. On the Illumina HiSeq System, the amplified TCR beta libraries were sequenced as 87-base-pair reads. In the source study's methods: In a later analysis, 77 million or so unique TCR beta chains were counted across the approximately 670 repertoires, and about 9.9 million of these chains were shared by at least two donors. Raw reads were error-corrected and collapsed into unique sequences with a nearest-neighbor algorithm that merged closely related sequences to remove PCR and sequencing errors. To assign V, D and J gene segments, CDR3 sequences were aligned to IMGT reference sequences. For a sequence to be retained, a match of at least six nucleotides was required to both a V gene segment and a J gene segment. Rearrangements were classified as productive when the CDR3 lacked stop codons and remained in frame with V and J, and all other rearrangements were classified as non-productive. Following IMGT convention, CDR3 was defined as the stretch from the second conserved V-encoded cysteine to the conserved J-encoded phenylalanine. The earlier analysis of approximately 500 of the donors excluded sequences that lacked an unambiguous match to a single V gene segment. An earlier analysis of 550 to 650 of the donors classified V segments as functional when productive rearrangements were above 56.7% and as segregating when the standard deviation between donors was above 5%. A statistical classification framework was built to diagnose cytomegalovirus status from the catalog of TCR beta chain sequences. In a later analysis, V and J genes were assigned by comparing TCR nucleotide sequences against IMGT/GENE-DB human TR gene sequences. Using the TCRdist pipeline, a later analysis assigned CDR3 sequences along with most-parsimonious VDJ recombination scenarios. In a later analysis, each TCR beta chain was defined by its CDR3 amino acid sequence together with its V-gene family, and reads without a unique V-gene family were excluded. A later analysis removed 500 to 600 highly shared, low-generation-probability nucleotide sequences to deal with suspected cross-contamination and a sequencing artifact. In a later analysis, a clonal expansion index was calculated for each public chain from normalized within-repertoire ranks of inferred template counts. A later analysis computed generation probabilities with a VDJ recombination model fitted to out-of-frame rearrangements, and checked the results against IGoR. In a later analysis, hypergeometric tests were used to score TCR-TCR, TCR-HLA and TCR-CMV co-occurrence, with a repertoire-size bias correction applied to TCR pairs. A later analysis estimated false discovery rates by permuting HLA or CMV assignments 20 times. In a later analysis, co-occurring TCRs were grouped using DBSCAN, with TCRdist sequence similarity added in when clustering inside HLA-allele-positive subsets. For co-occurrence clustering, repertoires with fewer than 30,000 or more than 120,000 public chains were excluded, along with roughly 5 repertoires with anomalous nucleotide sharing. This is the immuneACCESS table as TCRdb keeps it, with only in-frame sequences that have V and J called. A part of the clones is gone; compared with another copy, unresolved V genes explain less than half, and the rest is unexplained. Clonal size and the V and J genes are those of that table, whereas D and trimming came from the DNA. This sample lists nearly 200,000 clones; approximately 87% were detected once. The top ten clonotypes cover 1.3% of the sample.

These data are taken from a study of cytomegalovirus exposure and HLA in healthy donors (dated by TCRdb to between 2016 and 2019). Turning to the overall study: According to an earlier analysis of a few hundred of the donors, some 170 million T cells yielded 117 million unique TCR beta sequences and approximately 280 Gb of sequence data. The number of donors typed differed by locus, with 629-630 for A, B, C, DRB1 and DQB1, 522 for DQA1, 600 to 610 for DPA1, and approximately 470 for DPB1. Among 398 genotyped donors of the cohort, an average of around 240,000 unique TCR beta nucleotide sequences were sequenced per donor, roughly a sixth of them non-productive. Rather than drawing on any new phenotypic data, the later analysis identified candidate immune exposures from TCR beta sequences and the way those sequences occurred across donors. Of the roughly 390 genotyped donors, 65% to 90% were placed in the genetic ancestry cluster associated with self-reported Caucasian donors. Class I and class II HLA loci were covered by the typing at four-digit resolution. Genome-wide SNP genotypes for about 60% of the roughly 700 donors were used in a later genetic analysis, which treated that subset as a discovery cohort. All discovery cohort repertoires had been generated using a single sequencing platform. To predict cytomegalovirus infection status, the study brought together high-throughput TCR immunosequencing, statistical association of individual TCRs with disease status, and machine learning. A later analysis re-examined previously published TCR beta repertoires from 600 to 700 donors and added high-resolution HLA genotyping to investigate patterns of TCR occurrence. The study aimed to test whether signatures of past pathogen exposure could be identified by cataloging public T cell receptors. An earlier analysis of around 640 of the donors used high-throughput TCR beta sequencing to judge whether each TCR beta V gene segment behaved as functional or pseudogenic. A separate validation cohort of about 110 different subjects was used in addition to the 666-subject first cohort. Donor age, sex, ethnicity and CMV serostatus were compiled alongside the repertoire data. The T cell repertoires of 666 subjects were profiled by immunosequencing and related to cytomegalovirus serostatus. An early release covering roughly 600 HLA-typed donors comprised approximately 300 gigabases of sequencing data and 85 million to 100 million unique TCR sequences. Several DR-DQ haplotypes were treated as single units for association and clustering because of strong linkage in the cohort.

The cohort comprised some 680 healthy bone marrow donors. At the time of sampling, every cohort member was nominally healthy, though immune exposures that went unrecorded were likely present. The donor tested CMV seronegative and was one of the 352 seronegative cohort members. Each donor provided a peripheral blood sample, and peripheral blood mononuclear cells were used for TCR beta sequencing. The Qiagen DNeasy Blood Extraction Kit was used to extract genomic DNA from the blood cell samples. The full study reports these points: A later analysis found that most CMV-associated TCR beta chains appeared HLA-restricted, with HLA associations seemingly driven largely by CMV exposure. The sequencing pipeline was judged likely to have produced a cluster of highly shared sequence variants as a technical artifact. A later genetic analysis reported fewer N-insertions in productive TCRs among donors in an Asian-associated ancestry cluster than the roughly 640-donor mean. The only immune exposure information available for the cohort was CMV serostatus. In vitro tests confirmed that three of the cytomegalovirus-associated TCR beta chains recognize cytomegalovirus antigens. In this cohort, only TCR beta chains were sequenced, and detectable features were limited by the absence of alpha or paired-chain data. Several of the top co-occurrence clusters appeared to be linked to parvovirus B19, influenza, CMV and Epstein-Barr virus, according to a later analysis. Because counts were too low, some 17 rarely observed V segments, including chromosome 9 orphons, were excluded from the earlier analysis of some 540 of the donors. The classifier was reported to diagnose cytomegalovirus status with high specificity and sensitivity in both the original cohort and the validation cohort. In an earlier analysis of 587 of the donors, most TCR beta V segments appeared in productive rearrangements about 90% or about 30% of the time, broadly matching IMGT annotations. The study gave a list of 150 to 200 TCR beta chains associated with cytomegalovirus. HLA typing was unavailable for some donors at each locus, so association tests used only the typed subset. A later analysis found that TCR association rates varied across HLA loci, with DRB1 alleles showing the most associated TCRs and HLA-C alleles the fewest. A further reported finding was that TCR beta sequences accurately predicted the HLA-A and HLA-B alleles for most subjects in the first cohort. In a later analysis, HLA-associated TCR beta chains were found to be more clonally expanded and to have lower generation probabilities than equally common non-associated chains. Linkage disequilibrium might explain the correlated functional status among segregating V segments, but an unknown experimental factor could not be ruled out. It was suggested by the authors that the approach could potentially be generalized to other disease states and immunological phenotypes. In a later genetic analysis, a missense DCLRE1C variant was associated with V-gene and J-gene trimming of TCR beta chains, and the association was replicated in an independent cohort. Presence/absence analyses assumed roughly uniform sequencing depth across donors, an assumption that may not hold. Specific HLA alleles were associated with 15,000 to 20,000 TCR beta sequences at a false discovery rate of 0.05 in a later analysis. While some public TCRs were present in many individuals, most TCR sequences turned up only very rarely across donors. When HLA alleles, especially DR and DQ, strongly co-occurred, TCR associations were difficult to assign to individual alleles.

This TCR was sampled from a man in his thirties or forties in good health and CMV-seronegative. Source material: PBMCs.

The CDR3 loop reads CASSPGQGSSYEQYF. The nucleotide sequence is TGCGCCAGCAGCCCCGGTCAGGGCAGCTCCTACGAGCAGTACTTC. Recombination joined TRBV4-1 with TRBJ2-7; TRBD1 is a weak D gene call, 5 bases matching. Including the terminal cysteine and phenylalanine, the CDR3 comprises 15 residues. Only the CDR3 DNA stays, 45 bases, in frame from base 1. CDR1 and CDR2, looked up from the germline V gene, are MGHRA and YSYEKL. V is clipped by 4 bases and J by 0 bases, and the sequence between their germline boundaries is 13 bases long.